The rows below give T cell receptor beta chains drawn from one sample of a study of follicular helper T cells after annual influenza vaccination. Sequencing was performed with immunoSEQ multiplex PCR; in TCRdb, only in-frame clones are kept and a portion is missing. The sample has about 11,000 clones, less than 85% seen once; the top ten hold around 0.89%. Sequencing used CXCR5- memory CD4+ T cells sorted from blood, obtained 6 weeks after influenza vaccination. The receptors come from an adult who received the influenza vaccine. The CDR3 runs from the conserved cysteine through the conserved F or W. A D gene is named only where the DNA matches it firmly. The listing skips clone size in some rows; elsewhere it reads once, few, many or a size class.

v_call	j_call	clone_size	d_call	cdr3_aa	cdr3_nt
TRBV7-2	TRBJ1-2	NA	NA	CASSRSRVGEVVLDYGYTF	TGTGCCAGCAGCCGGTCCCGGGTCGGGGAGGTGGTTCTGGACTATGGCTACACCTTC
TRBV7-8	TRBJ2-7	few	NA	CASSLGLIIYEQYF	TGTGCCAGCAGCTTAGGCTTGATCATCTACGAGCAGTACTTC
TRBV25-1	TRBJ1-1	NA	NA	CASSERQNTEAFF	TGTGCCAGCAGTGAGAGACAGAACACTGAAGCTTTCTTT
TRBV4-1	TRBJ2-5	NA	NA	CASSQAAPRTAQETQYF	TGCGCCAGCAGTCAAGCCGCCCCGCGGACAGCCCAGGAGACCCAGTACTTC
TRBV29-1	TRBJ1-1	NA	TRBD1	CSAWGQMNTEAFF	TGCAGCGCCTGGGGACAGATGAACACTGAAGCTTTCTTT
TRBV7-9	TRBJ1-1	NA	TRBD1	CASSLIGDRGEAFF	TGTGCCAGCAGCTTAATAGGGGACAGGGGAGAAGCTTTCTTT
TRBV6-4	TRBJ1-1	few	TRBD1	CASLQPWAGGNTEAFF	TGTGCCAGCCTGCAACCGTGGGCAGGGGGGAACACTGAAGCTTTCTTT
TRBV4-2	TRBJ2-2	once	TRBD2	CASSSRAGVNTGELFF	TGTGCCAGCAGCTCGCGAGCGGGGGTGAACACCGGGGAGCTGTTTTTT
TRBV20-1	TRBJ1-6	NA	NA	CSARLKGLQLF	TGCAGTGCTAGACTTAAAGGACTTCAACTCTTT
TRBV7-2	TRBJ2-7	NA	TRBD1	CASSSIRQGGIREQYF	TGTGCCAGCAGCTCCATAAGACAGGGGGGCATACGCGAGCAGTACTTC
TRBV18	TRBJ2-1	NA	NA	CASSPLEIRYNEQFF	TGTGCCAGCTCACCTCTTGAAATCCGCTACAATGAGCAGTTCTTC
TRBV5-5	TRBJ2-3	NA	TRBD2	CASSLAAGGTTDTQYF	TGTGCCAGCAGCTTGGCGGCGGGGGGGACCACAGATACGCAGTATTTT
TRBV9	TRBJ2-1	NA	NA	CASSVDRNEQFF	TGTGCCAGCAGCGTAGACCGCAATGAGCAGTTCTTC
TRBV7-3	TRBJ2-1	NA	TRBD2	CASSLRLAGGKSEQFF	TGTGCCAGCAGCTTAAGGCTAGCGGGGGGGAAATCTGAGCAGTTCTTC
TRBV4-1	TRBJ1-1	NA	TRBD1	CASSLVPTGVLTLGTEAFF	TGCGCCAGCAGCCTCGTTCCTACAGGGGTCCTGACCCTTGGAACTGAAGCTTTCTTT
TRBV4-3	TRBJ2-6	NA	TRBD1	CASSQRGQGISGANVLTF	TGCGCCAGCAGCCAAAGGGGACAGGGGATCTCTGGGGCCAACGTCCTGACTTTC
TRBV19	TRBJ2-1	few	NA	CASTRGMNNEQFF	TGTGCCAGTACTCGGGGGATGAACAATGAGCAGTTCTTC
TRBV6-5	TRBJ2-3	NA	TRBD2	CASSFRGGGDTQYF	TGTGCCAGCAGTTTTCGGGGGGGAGGAGATACGCAGTATTTT
TRBV27	TRBJ1-3	NA	TRBD1	CASSLWGPGTGAAGNTIYF	TGTGCCAGCAGTTTATGGGGACCAGGGACAGGGGCTGCTGGAAACACCATATATTTT
TRBV5-5	TRBJ2-3	NA	NA	CASSLAGGRGAGTDTQYF	TGTGCCAGCAGCTTGGCCGGGGGACGGGGGGCCGGCACAGATACGCAGTATTTT
TRBV10-3	TRBJ1-3	once	NA	CAISDSTVGGNTIYF	TGTGCCATCAGCGATTCCACAGTTGGTGGAAACACCATATATTTT
TRBV15	TRBJ2-2	NA	NA	CATTRPVGSGELFF	TGTGCCACCACCCGCCCAGTTGGGTCCGGGGAGCTGTTTTTT
TRBV11-2	TRBJ2-3	NA	TRBD2	CASSPQRGTDTQYF	TGTGCCAGCAGCCCGCAGCGGGGGACAGATACGCAGTATTTT
TRBV2	TRBJ1-2	NA	TRBD1	CAGSGQATNYGYTF	TGTGCCGGGTCGGGACAGGCAACTAACTATGGCTACACCTTC
TRBV21-1	TRBJ2-1	NA	NA	CASRKGNQQGDNEQFF	TGTGCCAGCAGAAAAGGGAACCAACAGGGGGACAATGAGCAGTTCTTC
TRBV4-2	TRBJ2-5	NA	TRBD2	CASSHLAGGEETQYF	TGTGCCAGCAGCCACTTAGCGGGGGGTGAGGAGACCCAGTACTTC
TRBV7-9	TRBJ2-7	NA	TRBD1	CASSKDRAPTYEQYF	TGTGCCAGCAGCAAGGACAGGGCGCCCACCTACGAGCAGTACTTC
TRBV6-1	TRBJ1-2	NA	NA	CASSEAAGTQYGYTF	TGTGCCAGCAGTGAAGCCGCCGGGACCCAATATGGCTACACCTTC
TRBV4-3	TRBJ2-1	NA	NA	CASSQEGWGGHEQFF	TGCGCCAGCAGCCAAGAAGGATGGGGGGGCCATGAGCAGTTCTTC
TRBV2	TRBJ2-2	NA	TRBD2	CATPKIGTSGPGELFF	TGTGCCACCCCAAAAATTGGTACTAGCGGCCCCGGGGAGCTGTTTTTT
TRBV6-5	TRBJ2-3	NA	NA	CASSRNWDWVQYF	TGTGCCAGCAGCCGAAACTGGGATTGGGTGCAGTATTTT
TRBV7-9	TRBJ1-2	NA	NA	CASSLIGQSYGYTF	TGTGCCAGCAGCTTAATCGGACAGAGCTATGGCTACACCTTC
TRBV6-6	TRBJ1-1	NA	NA	CASRMNTEAFF	TGTGCCAGCAGAATGAACACTGAAGCTTTCTTT
TRBV7-2	TRBJ1-3	NA	NA	CASSSGPSGNTIYF	TGTGCCAGCAGCTCCGGTCCCTCTGGAAACACCATATATTTT
TRBV19	TRBJ1-3	once	NA	CASYPQSGNTIYF	TGTGCCAGTTACCCCCAGTCTGGAAACACCATATATTTT
TRBV5-1	TRBJ2-3	NA	TRBD2	CASSIPLADTDTQYF	TGCGCCAGCAGTATCCCACTAGCGGACACAGATACGCAGTATTTT
TRBV12-5	TRBJ2-6	NA	NA	CASGLVLGISGANVLTF	TGTGCTAGTGGTTTGGTACTTGGGATCTCTGGGGCCAACGTCCTGACTTTC
TRBV27	TRBJ2-5	few	TRBD1	CASSSRGRETQYF	TGTGCCAGCAGTTCCAGGGGGCGGGAGACCCAGTACTTC
TRBV9	TRBJ2-5	NA	NA	CASSVGGMATQETQYF	TGTGCCAGCAGCGTAGGTGGGATGGCCACCCAAGAGACCCAGTACTTC
TRBV18	TRBJ1-6	NA	TRBD1	CASSPTGGYTPLHF	TGTGCCAGCTCACCGACAGGGGGCTATACACCCCTCCACTTT
TRBV2	TRBJ2-2	NA	TRBD1	CASSSQGVKNTGELFF	TGTGCCAGCAGTTCGCAGGGGGTCAAGAACACCGGGGAGCTGTTTTTT
TRBV19	TRBJ1-6	NA	NA	CASRGFNMSPLHF	TGTGCCAGCCGGGGGTTCAACATGTCACCCCTCCACTTT
TRBV13	TRBJ2-6	NA	TRBD2	CASTLGASGAYSGANVLTF	TGTGCCAGCACTTTAGGGGCTAGCGGAGCGTACTCTGGGGCCAACGTCCTGACTTTC
TRBV27	TRBJ2-1	NA	TRBD2	CASSRTGLAYEQFF	TGTGCCAGCAGTCGAACGGGACTAGCTTATGAGCAGTTCTTC
TRBV10-3	TRBJ2-2	NA	TRBD2	CAIAGRTGELFF	TGTGCCATAGCGGGGAGGACCGGGGAGCTGTTTTTT
TRBV5-1	TRBJ2-7	few	NA	CASSLGGGYEQYF	TGCGCCAGCAGCTTGGGAGGGGGCTACGAGCAGTACTTC
TRBV4-3	TRBJ2-6	NA	TRBD1	CASSQTGTVYSGANVLTF	TGCGCCAGCAGCCAAACCGGGACAGTCTACTCTGGGGCCAACGTCCTGACTTTC
TRBV5-6	TRBJ2-5	NA	NA	CASRYQETQYF	TGTGCCAGCAGATACCAAGAGACCCAGTACTTC
TRBV9	TRBJ2-5	NA	NA	CASSTTQGETQYF	TGTGCCAGCAGCACAACCCAGGGAGAGACCCAGTACTTC
TRBV13	TRBJ2-7	NA	TRBD2	CASSHWGAAGGFYEQYF	TGTGCCAGCAGCCACTGGGGGGCTGCGGGGGGTTTCTACGAGCAGTACTTC
TRBV6-5	TRBJ1-5	NA	TRBD1	CASRTGQGSNQPQHF	TGTGCCAGCAGAACGGGACAGGGCAGCAATCAGCCCCAGCATTTT
TRBV5-1	TRBJ2-7	NA	NA	CASSLAAGRLSYEQYF	TGCGCCAGCAGCTTGGCGGCGGGGCGCCTCTCCTACGAGCAGTACTTC
TRBV19	TRBJ1-6	NA	NA	CASRLAGGIGVGSPLHF	TGTGCCAGTCGTTTGGCCGGGGGGATTGGGGTCGGGTCACCCCTCCACTTT
TRBV5-4	TRBJ1-2	NA	NA	CASSLERYGYTF	TGTGCCAGCAGCTTGGAACGCTATGGCTACACCTTC
TRBV28	TRBJ2-3	once	NA	CASSGGARRVSDTQYF	TGTGCCAGCAGTGGTGGAGCTAGGAGAGTTTCAGATACGCAGTATTTT